This record covers a single TCR beta chain. What antigen it recognizes has not been identified. No much larger clone is present one base from it, and per-base qualities are unavailable. At the junction V is shortened by 0 bases and J by 10 bases; bases outside the gene matches: 14. Counted from cysteine to phenylalanine, this CDR3 has 17 amino acids. The kept DNA is CDR3 alone, 51 bases in frame from the first base. As encoded in the germline V gene (reference sequence), CDR1 is DFQATT while CDR2 is SNEGSKA. TCR beta VDJ combination and CDR3 sequence profiling used genomic DNA as the template. An Illumina HiSeq 2000 was used for TCR repertoire sequencing. Per the original workflow: Repertoires were assessed using TRBV/TRBJ rearrangement plots, CDR3 size and DJ length profiles, and Simpson's diversity index. Whichever DNA sequence was most abundant in the deep sequencing data was defined as the immunodominant clone. CDR3 amino acid sequences were screened for sharing across subjects and were compared with published repertoires and the VDJdb database. The public reads were quality trimmed at Q25 with fastp and then assembled into clones with MiXCR by TCRdb, keeping productive beta chains. Under each unique CDR3 protein, matching rows form one entry showing the most common genes and DNA. None of the V and J calls come from the authors' own analysis; TCRdb made them. Counted in this sample were tens of thousands of distinct CDR3 sequences; around 82% of them appeared once. 20% to 25% of the sample lies in the top ten.

This sample is part of a study of CD8+CD57+ T cells in acquired aplastic anemia (dated by TCRdb to the late 2010s). Regarding the study in general: A mean of roughly 2.9 ug of DNA, ranging from about 0.17 to 30 ug, was extracted from sorted CD4+ and CD8+ cells. For healthy donor samples, the average read count was around 9.8 million for CD4+ cells and fewer than 14 million for CD8+ cells. Study-wide conclusions, independent of this receptor: Twenty-nine CD8+ CDR3 sequences were shared between patients and controls but appeared highly expressed in patients and within their immunodominant clones. Between patients and healthy controls, no significant difference in CD8+ Simpson's diversity was found (P=0.060).

In this study, sorted CD4+ and CD8+ T cells from the blood of healthy subjects and of severe aplastic anemia patients had their TCR repertoires deep-sequenced. Ficoll-Paque density gradient centrifugation was used to isolate peripheral blood mononuclear cells. Before DNA was extracted, CD4+ and CD8+ T cells were sorted using either FACS or magnetic beads. The sequence joins TRBV20-1 to TRBJ1-6; 8 middle bases align to TRBD1. This clonotype was obtained from a human donor in good health, serving as a control. Sequences were obtained from sorted CD4+, CD8+, or CD8+CD57+ T cells (not recorded which) from PBMCs. The CDR3 amino acid sequence is: CSARDPQGGHTWSPLHF. The nucleotide sequence reads TGCAGTGCTAGAGATCCACAGGGGGGCCATACATGGTCACCCCTCCACTTT.